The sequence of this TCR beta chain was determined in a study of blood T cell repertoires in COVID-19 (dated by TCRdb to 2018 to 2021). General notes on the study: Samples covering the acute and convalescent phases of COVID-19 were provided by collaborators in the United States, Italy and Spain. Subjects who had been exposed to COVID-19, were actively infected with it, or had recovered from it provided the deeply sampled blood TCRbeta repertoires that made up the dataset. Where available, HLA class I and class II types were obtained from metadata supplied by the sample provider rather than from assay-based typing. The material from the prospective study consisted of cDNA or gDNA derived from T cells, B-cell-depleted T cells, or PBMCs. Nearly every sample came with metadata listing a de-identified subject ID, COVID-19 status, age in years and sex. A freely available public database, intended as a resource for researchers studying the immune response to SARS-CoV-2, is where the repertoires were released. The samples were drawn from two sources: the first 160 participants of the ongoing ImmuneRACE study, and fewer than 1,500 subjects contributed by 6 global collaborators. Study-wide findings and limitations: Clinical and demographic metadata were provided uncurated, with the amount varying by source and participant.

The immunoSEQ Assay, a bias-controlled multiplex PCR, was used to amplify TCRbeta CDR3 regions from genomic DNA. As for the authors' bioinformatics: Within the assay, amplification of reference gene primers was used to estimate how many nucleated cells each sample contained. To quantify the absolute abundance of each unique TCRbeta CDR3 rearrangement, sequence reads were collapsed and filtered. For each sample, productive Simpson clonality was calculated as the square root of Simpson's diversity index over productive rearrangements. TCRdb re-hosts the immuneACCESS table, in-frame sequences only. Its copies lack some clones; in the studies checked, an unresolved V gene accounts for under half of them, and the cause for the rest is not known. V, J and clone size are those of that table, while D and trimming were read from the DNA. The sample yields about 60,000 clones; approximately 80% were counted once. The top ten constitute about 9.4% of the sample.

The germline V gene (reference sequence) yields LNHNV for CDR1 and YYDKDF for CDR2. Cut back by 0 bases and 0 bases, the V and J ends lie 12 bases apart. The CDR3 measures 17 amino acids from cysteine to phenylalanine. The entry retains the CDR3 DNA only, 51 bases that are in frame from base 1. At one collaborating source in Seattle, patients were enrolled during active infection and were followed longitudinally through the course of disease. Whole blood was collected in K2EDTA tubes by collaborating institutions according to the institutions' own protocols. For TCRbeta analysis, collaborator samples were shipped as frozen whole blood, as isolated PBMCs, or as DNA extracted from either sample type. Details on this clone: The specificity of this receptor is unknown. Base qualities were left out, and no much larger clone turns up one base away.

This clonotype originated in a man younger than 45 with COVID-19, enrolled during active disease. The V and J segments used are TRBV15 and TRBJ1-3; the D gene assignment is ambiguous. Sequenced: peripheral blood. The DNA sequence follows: TGTGCCACCAGCAGAGATAAAGAGACACTCTCTGGAAACACCATATATTTT. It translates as CATSRDKETLSGNTIYF.